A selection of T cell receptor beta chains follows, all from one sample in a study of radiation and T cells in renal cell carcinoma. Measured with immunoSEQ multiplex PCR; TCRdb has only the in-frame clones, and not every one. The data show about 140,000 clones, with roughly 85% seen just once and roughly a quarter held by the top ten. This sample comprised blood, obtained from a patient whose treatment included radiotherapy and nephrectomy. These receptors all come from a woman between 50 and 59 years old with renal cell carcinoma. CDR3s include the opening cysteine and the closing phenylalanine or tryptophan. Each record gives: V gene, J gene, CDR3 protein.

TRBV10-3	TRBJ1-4	CAIAKSHNEKLFF
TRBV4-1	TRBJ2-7	CASSQGLALYEQYF
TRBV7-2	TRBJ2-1	CASSGTLGNEQFF
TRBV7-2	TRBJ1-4	CASSRGSTNEKLFF
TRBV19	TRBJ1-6	CASSIGLVGSPLHF
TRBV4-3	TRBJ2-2	CASSGELFF
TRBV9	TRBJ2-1	CASSAQGDSSYNEQFF
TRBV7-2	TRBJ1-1	CASSSGPSNTEAFF
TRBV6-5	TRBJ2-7	CASSYRGGDSYEQYF
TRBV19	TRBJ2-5	CAAGGETQYF
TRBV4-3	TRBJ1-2	CASSQDRLGTGTYGYTF
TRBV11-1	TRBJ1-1	CASSFPGRKNTEAFF
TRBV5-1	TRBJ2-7	CASTSSGGVSSYEQYF
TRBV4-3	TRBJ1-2	CASSQELNEGTYGYTF
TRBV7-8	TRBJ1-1	CASSRDGNTEAFF
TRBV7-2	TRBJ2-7	CASSLATAYEQYF
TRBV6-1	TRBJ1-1	CASSDLGAGLAEAFF
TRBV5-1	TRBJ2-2	CASSFFPGMDTGELFF
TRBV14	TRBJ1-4	CASSQGKDEKLFF
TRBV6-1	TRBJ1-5	CASSAPGTGDATSNQPQHF
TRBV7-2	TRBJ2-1	CASSLGASRPSYNEQFF
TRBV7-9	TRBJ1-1	CASSLLETEAFF
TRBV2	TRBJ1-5	CASNSEGSNQPQHF
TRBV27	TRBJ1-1	CASSLKTESTEAFF
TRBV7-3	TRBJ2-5	CASSSGAGEETQYF
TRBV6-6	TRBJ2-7	CASSRTRHSSYEQYF
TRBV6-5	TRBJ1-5	CASSLTGGNQPQHF